This T cell receptor beta chain was sequenced in a study of response to subunit inactivated influenza vaccine. Study results and limitations: Seasonal influenza vaccination, on each occasion, was suggested by the authors to recruit few new T cells.

Trimming cost V 6 bases and J 5 bases; bases outside gene matches: 9. CDR1 and CDR2 from the germline V gene are DFQATT and SNEGSKA (reference sequence). The CDR3 consists of 15 residues. MiXCR, applied by TCRdb to the RT-PCR reads, yields one record per CDR3 protein. The table records hundreds of thousands of distinct CDR3 sequences, about 18% of them present only once. This clonotype has just a few counts. The antigen is undetermined. Sequencing used PBMCs from blood, obtained 4 to 6 days after vaccination. The chain has TRBV20-1 and TRBJ2-5; 13 bases agree with TRBD2. The source of this sequence is a man in his fifties or sixties who received an inactivated influenza vaccine. The CDR3 protein is CSAGLAGSRGETQYF. CDR3 nucleotide sequence: TGCAGTGCGGGACTAGCGGGGAGTAGGGGGGAGACCCAGTACTTC.